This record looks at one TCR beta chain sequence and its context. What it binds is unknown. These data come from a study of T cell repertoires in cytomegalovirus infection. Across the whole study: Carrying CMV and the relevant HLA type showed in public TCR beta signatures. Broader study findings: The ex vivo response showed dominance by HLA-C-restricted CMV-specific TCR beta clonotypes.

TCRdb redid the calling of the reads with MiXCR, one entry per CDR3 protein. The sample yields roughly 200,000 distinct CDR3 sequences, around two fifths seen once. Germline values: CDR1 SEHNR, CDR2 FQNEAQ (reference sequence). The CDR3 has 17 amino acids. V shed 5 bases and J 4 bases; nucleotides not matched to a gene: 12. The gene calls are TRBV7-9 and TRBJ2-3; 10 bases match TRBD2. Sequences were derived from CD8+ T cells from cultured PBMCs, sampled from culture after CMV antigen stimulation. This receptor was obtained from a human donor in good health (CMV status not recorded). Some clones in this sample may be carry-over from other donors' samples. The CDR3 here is CASSLKPFSGGPDTQYF. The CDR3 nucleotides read TGTGCCAGCAGCCTCAAGCCCTTTAGCGGGGGGCCAGATACGCAGTATTTT.